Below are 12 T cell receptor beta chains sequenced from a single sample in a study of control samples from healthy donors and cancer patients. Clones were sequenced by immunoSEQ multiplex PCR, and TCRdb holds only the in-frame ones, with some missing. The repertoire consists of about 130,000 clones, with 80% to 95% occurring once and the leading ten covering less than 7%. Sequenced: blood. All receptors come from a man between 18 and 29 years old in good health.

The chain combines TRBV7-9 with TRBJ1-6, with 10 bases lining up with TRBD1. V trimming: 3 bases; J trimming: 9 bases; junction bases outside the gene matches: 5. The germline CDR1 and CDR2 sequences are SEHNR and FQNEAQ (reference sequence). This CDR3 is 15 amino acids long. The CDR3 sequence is CASSFPGQGTSPLHF. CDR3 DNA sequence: TGTGCCAGCAGCTTTCCGGGACAGGGGACTTCACCCCTCCACTTT. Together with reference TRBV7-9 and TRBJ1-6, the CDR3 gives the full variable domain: DTGVSQNPRHKITKRGQNVTFRCDPISEHNRLYWYRQTLGQGPEFLTYFQNEAQLEKSRLLSDRFSAERPKGSFSTLEIQRTEQGDSAMYLCASSFPGQGTSPLHFGNGTRLTVT.

CDR3 coding DNA: TGTGCCAGCAGCCCGAGCGGGGGAGCCTACGAGCAGTACTTC. It specifies CASSPSGGAYEQYF. This chain joins TRBV5-5 and TRBJ2-7; 8 bases agree with TRBD2. The CDR3 sequence is 14 residues long. V was clipped by 4 bases and J by 2 bases; unmatched bases: 5. Germline loops: CDR1 SGHKS, CDR2 YYEKEE (reference sequence).

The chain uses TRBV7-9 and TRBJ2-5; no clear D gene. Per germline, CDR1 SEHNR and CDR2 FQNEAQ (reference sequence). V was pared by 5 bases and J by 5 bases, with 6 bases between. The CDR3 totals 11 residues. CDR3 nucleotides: TGTGCCAGCAGCGCTACGGAGACCCAGTACTTC. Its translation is CASSATETQYF. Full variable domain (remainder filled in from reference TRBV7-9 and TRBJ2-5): DTGVSQNPRHKITKRGQNVTFRCDPISEHNRLYWYRQTLGQGPEFLTYFQNEAQLEKSRLLSDRFSAERPKGSFSTLEIQRTEQGDSAMYLCASSATETQYFGPGTRLLVL.

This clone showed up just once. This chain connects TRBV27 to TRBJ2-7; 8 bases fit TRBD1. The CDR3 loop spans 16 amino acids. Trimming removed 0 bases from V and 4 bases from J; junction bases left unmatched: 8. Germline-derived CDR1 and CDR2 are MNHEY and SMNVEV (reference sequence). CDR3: CASSLSWTGYRYEQYF. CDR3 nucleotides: TGTGCCAGCAGTTTATCCTGGACAGGGTATAGGTACGAGCAGTACTTC.

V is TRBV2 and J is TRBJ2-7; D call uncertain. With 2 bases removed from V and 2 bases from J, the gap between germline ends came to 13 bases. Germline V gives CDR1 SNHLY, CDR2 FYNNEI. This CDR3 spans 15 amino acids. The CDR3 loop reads CASSESVFGTYEQYF. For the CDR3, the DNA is TGTGCCAGCAGTGAATCGGTGTTCGGAACCTACGAGCAGTACTTC.

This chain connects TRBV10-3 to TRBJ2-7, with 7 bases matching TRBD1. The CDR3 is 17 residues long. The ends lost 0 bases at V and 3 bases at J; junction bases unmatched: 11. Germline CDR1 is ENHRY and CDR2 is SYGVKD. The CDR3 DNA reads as TGTGCCATCAGTGAGTCTTTAGTAGGGGACAGAAGCTACGAGCAGTACTTC. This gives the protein CAISESLVGDRSYEQYF.

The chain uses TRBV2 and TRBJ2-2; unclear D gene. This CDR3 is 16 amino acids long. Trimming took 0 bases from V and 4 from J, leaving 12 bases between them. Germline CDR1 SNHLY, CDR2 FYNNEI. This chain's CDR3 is CASSEAPGFATGELFF. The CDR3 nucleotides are TGTGCCAGCAGTGAAGCTCCAGGATTCGCCACCGGGGAGCTGTTTTTT.

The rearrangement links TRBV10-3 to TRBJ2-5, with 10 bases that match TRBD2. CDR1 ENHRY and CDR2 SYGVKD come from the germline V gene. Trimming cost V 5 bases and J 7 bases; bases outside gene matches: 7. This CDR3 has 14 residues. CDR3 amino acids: CAISPSGGAGTQYF. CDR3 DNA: TGTGCCATCAGTCCCAGCGGGGGGGCCGGGACCCAGTACTTC.

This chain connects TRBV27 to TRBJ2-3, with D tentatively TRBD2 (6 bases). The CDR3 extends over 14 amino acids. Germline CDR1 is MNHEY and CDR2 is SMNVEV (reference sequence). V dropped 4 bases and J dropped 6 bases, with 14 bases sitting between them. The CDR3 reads CASSSYMGRDTQYF. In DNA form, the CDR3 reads TGTGCCAGCAGTTCCTACATGGGGAGGGATACGCAGTATTTT.

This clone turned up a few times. CDR3 bases: TGTGCCAGCAGTGTAGGGGGTGCGGCTTTCTTT. Translation: CASSVGGAAFF. The rearrangement links TRBV2 to TRBJ1-1, with D possibly TRBD1 on 6 matching bases. V was shortened by 4 bases and J by 11 bases, with 11 bases between the two germline ends. CDR1 is SNHLY, CDR2 FYNNEI, per germline. CDR3 size: 11 residues.

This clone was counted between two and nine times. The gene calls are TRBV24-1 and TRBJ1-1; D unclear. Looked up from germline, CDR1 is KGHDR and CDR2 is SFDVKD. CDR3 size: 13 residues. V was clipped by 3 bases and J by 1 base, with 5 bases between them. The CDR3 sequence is CATSDRRNTEAFF. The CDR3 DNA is TGTGCCACCAGTGATCGGAGGAACACTGAAGCTTTCTTT.

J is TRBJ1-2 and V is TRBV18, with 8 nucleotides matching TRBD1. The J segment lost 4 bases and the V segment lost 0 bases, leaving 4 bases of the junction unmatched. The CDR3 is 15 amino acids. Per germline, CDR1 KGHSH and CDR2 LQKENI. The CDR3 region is CASSPPAGGAYGYTF. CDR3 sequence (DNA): TGTGCCAGCTCACCACCGGCAGGGGGCGCCTATGGCTACACCTTC. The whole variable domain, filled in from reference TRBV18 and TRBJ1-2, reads NAGVMQNPRHLVRRRGQEARLRCSPMKGHSHVYWYRQLPEEGLKFMVYLQKENIIDESGMPKERFSAEFPKEGPSILRIQQVVRGDSAAYFCASSPPAGGAYGYTFGSGTRLTVV.